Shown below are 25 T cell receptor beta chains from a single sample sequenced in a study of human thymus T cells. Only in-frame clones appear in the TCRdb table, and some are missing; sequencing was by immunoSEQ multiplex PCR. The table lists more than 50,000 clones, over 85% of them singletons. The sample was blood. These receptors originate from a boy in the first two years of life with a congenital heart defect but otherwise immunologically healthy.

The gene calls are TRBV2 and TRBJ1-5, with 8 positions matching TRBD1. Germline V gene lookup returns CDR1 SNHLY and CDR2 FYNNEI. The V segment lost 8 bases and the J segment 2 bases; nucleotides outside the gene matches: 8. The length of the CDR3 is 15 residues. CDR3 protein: CASRQGAGGNQPQHF. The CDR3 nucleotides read TGTGCCAGCCGGCAGGGGGCGGGCGGCAATCAGCCCCAGCATTTT.

The CDR3 nucleotides read TGTGCCAGCAGCCCCCATGGGAGCGGGATAAGAAACATTCAGTACTTC. Protein sequence: CASSPHGSGIRNIQYF. The V call is TRBV7-2, the J call TRBJ2-4; 7 bases agree with TRBD2. The length of the CDR3 is 16 residues. The V gene end was trimmed by 5 bases and the J gene end by 6 bases; junction bases not matched to a gene: 13. CDR1 is SGHTA and CDR2 is FQGNSA in the germline V gene.

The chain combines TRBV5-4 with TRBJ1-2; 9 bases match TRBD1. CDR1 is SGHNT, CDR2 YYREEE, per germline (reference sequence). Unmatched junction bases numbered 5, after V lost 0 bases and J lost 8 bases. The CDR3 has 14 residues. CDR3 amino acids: CASSLARTGEGYTF. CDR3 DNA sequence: TGTGCCAGCAGCTTGGCCCGGACAGGGGAGGGCTACACCTTC.

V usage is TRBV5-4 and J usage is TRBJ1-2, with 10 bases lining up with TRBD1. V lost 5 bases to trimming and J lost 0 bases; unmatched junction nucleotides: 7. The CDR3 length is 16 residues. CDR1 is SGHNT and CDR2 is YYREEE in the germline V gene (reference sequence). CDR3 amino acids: CASRIGGTGANYGYTF. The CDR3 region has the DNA TGTGCCAGCAGAATTGGGGGGACAGGGGCTAACTATGGCTACACCTTC.

CDR3 DNA sequence: TGTGCCATCAGTGAGGGGAAAGGTTCCTACAATGAGCAGTTCTTC. Translated, it gives CAISEGKGSYNEQFF. The chain is built from TRBV10-3 and TRBJ2-1; D gene unclear. Trimming shortened V by 2 bases and J by 1 base, and 9 bases separated the two germline ends. The CDR3 loop spans 15 amino acids. Per the germline V gene, CDR1 is ENHRY and CDR2 is SYGVKD.

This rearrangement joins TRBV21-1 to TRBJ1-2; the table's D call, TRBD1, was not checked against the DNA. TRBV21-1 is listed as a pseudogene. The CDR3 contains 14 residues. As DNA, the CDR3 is TGTGCCAGCAGCAGATACAGGGAGTCAAGGGGCTACACCTTC. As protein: CASSRYRESRGYTF.

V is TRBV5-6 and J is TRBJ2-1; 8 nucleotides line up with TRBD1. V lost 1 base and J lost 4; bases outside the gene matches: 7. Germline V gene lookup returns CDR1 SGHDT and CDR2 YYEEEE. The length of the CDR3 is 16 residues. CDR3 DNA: TGTGCCAGCAGCTTGTTCCGGGACAGGCCTTACAATGAGCAGTTCTTC. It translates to CASSLFRDRPYNEQFF.

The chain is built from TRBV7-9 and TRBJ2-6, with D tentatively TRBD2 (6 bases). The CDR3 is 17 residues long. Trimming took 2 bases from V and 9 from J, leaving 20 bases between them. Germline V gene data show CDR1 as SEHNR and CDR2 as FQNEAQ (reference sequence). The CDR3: CASSLYLGEALDNVLTF. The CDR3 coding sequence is TGTGCCAGCAGCTTATACCTGGGGGAGGCCCTGGACAACGTCCTGACTTTC. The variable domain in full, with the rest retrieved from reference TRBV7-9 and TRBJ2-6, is DTGVSQNPRHKITKRGQNVTFRCDPISEHNRLYWYRQTLGQGPEFLTYFQNEAQLEKSRLLSDRFSAERPKGSFSTLEIQRTEQGDSAMYLCASSLYLGEALDNVLTFGAGSRLTVL.

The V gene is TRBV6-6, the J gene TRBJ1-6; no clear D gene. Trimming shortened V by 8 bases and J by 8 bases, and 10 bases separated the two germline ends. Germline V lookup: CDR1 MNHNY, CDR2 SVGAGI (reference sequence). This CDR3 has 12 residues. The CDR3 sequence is CASRRQHSPLHF. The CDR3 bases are TGTGCCAGCCGTAGGCAGCATTCACCCCTCCACTTT.

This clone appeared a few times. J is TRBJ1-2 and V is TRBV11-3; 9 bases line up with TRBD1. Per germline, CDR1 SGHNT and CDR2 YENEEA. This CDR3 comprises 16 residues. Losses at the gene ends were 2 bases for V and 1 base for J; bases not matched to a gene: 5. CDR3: CASSLSWDRVNYGYTF. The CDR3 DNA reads TGTGCCAGCAGCTTATCATGGGACAGGGTTAACTATGGCTACACCTTC.

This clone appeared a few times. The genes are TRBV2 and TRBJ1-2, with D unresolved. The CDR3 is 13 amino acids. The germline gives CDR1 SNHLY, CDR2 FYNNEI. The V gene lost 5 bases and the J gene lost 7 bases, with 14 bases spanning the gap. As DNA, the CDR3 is TGTGCCAGCAGTCTCCTCCTTGGGGTTGGCTACACCTTC. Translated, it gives CASSLLLGVGYTF.

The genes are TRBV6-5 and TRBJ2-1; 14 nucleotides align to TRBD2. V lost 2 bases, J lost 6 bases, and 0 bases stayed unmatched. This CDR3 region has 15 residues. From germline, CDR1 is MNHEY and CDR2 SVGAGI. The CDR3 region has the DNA TGTGCCAGCAGTTACGGACTAGCGGGGGGCAATGAGCAGTTCTTC. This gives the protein CASSYGLAGGNEQFF.

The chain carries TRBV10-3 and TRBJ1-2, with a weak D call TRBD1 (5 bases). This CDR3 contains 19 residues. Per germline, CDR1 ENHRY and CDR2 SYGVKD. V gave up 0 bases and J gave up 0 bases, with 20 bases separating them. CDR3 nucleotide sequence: TGTGCCATCAGTGAGTCCCTAAACTCTTATAGAGGGGCTAACTATGGCTACACCTTC. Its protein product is CAISESLNSYRGANYGYTF.

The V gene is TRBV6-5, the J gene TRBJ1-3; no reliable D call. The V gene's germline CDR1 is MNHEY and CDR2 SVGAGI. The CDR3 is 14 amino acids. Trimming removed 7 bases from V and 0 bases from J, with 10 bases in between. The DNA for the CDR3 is TGTGCCAGCAAAGCCAAGAGCTCTGGAAACACCATATATTTT. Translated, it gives CASKAKSSGNTIYF.

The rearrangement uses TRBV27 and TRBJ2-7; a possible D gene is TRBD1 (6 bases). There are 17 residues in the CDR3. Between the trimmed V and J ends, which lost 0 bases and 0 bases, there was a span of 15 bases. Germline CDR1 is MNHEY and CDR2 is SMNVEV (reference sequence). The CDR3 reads CASSLSTSGAGSYEQYF. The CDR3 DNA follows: TGTGCCAGCAGTTTATCGACATCAGGGGCAGGCTCCTACGAGCAGTACTTC.

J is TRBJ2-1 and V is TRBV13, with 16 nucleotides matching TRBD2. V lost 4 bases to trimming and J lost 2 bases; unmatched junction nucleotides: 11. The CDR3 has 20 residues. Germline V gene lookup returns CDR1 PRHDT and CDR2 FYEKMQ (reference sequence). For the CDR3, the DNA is TGTGCCAGCAGCTCCCCCTTTGGGACTAGCGGGAGGGCCCCCTACAATGAGCAGTTCTTC. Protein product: CASSSPFGTSGRAPYNEQFF.

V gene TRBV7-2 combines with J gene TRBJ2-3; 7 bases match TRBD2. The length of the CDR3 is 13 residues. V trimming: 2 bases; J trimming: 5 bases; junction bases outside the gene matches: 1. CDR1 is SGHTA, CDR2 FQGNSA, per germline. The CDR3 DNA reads TGTGCCAGCAGCTTACGGGGGGAAGATACGCAGTATTTT. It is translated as CASSLRGEDTQYF.

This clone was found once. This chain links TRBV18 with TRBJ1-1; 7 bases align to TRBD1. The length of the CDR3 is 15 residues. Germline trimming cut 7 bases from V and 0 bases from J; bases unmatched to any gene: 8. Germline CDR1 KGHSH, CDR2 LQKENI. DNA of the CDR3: TGTGCCAGCTTTGACAGGGACACGATGAACACTGAAGCTTTCTTT. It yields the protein CASFDRDTMNTEAFF.

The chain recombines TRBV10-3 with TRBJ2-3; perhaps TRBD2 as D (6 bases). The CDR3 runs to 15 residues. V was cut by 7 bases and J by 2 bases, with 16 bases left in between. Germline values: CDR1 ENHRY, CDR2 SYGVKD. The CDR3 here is CAIKRGSVPTDTQYF. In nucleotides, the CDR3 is TGTGCCATCAAACGGGGGTCTGTCCCCACAGATACGCAGTATTTT.

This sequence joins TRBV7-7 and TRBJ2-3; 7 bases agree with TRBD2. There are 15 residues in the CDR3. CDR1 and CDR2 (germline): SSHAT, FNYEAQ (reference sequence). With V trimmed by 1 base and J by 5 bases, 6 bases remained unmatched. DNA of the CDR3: TGTGCCAGCAGCTTAGGGATGGGGAGGGAAGATACGCAGTATTTT. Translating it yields CASSLGMGREDTQYF.

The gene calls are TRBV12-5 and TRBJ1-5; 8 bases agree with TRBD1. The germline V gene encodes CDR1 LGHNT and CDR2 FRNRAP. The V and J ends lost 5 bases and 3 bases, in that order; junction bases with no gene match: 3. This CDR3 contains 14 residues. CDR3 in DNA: TGTGCTAGTGGTGGCAGGGGGCCCAATCAGCCCCAGCATTTT. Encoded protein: CASGGRGPNQPQHF.

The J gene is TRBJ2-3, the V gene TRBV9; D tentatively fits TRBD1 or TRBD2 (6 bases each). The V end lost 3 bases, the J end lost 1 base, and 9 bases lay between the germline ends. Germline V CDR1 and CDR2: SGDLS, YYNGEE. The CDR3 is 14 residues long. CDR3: CASSGGAGTDTQYF. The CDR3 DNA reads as TGTGCCAGCAGCGGGGGGGCTGGCACAGATACGCAGTATTTT.

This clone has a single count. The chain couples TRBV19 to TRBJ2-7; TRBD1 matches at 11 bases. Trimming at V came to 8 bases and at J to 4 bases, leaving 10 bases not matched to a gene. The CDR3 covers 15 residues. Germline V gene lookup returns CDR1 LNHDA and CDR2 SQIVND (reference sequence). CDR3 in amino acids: CASQRQGQGAYEQYF. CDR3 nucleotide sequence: TGTGCCAGTCAGCGCCAAGGACAGGGGGCGTACGAGCAGTACTTC.

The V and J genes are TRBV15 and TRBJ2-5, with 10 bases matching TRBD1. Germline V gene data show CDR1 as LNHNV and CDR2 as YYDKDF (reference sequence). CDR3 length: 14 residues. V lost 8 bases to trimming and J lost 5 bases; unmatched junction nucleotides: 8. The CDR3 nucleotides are TGTGCCACCCGCCGGGACAGGGGTGGGGAGACCCAGTACTTC. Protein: CATRRDRGGETQYF.

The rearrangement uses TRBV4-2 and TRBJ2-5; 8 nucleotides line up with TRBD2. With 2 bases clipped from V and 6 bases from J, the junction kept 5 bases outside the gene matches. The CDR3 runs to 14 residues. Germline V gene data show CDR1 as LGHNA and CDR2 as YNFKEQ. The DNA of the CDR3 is TGTGCCAGCAGCCAACTCAGCGGGAGAAAGACCCAGTACTTC. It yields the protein CASSQLSGRKTQYF.